These 18 T cell receptor beta chains were sequenced from one sample in a study of blood T cell repertoires in COVID-19. TCRdb's table, derived via immunoSEQ multiplex PCR, lists solely in-frame clones and lacks some. The table includes approximately 300,000 clones, around nine tenths detected once. Sequencing used peripheral blood. All receptors come from a woman younger than 45 with COVID-19, enrolled during active disease.

This chain links TRBV5-6 with TRBJ1-2; D unresolved. Trimming removed 0 bases from V and 4 bases from J, with 13 bases in between. The germline V gene encodes CDR1 SGHDT and CDR2 YYEEEE. This CDR3 is built from 15 residues. DNA of the CDR3: TGTGCCAGCAGCTTGGTCCGGGGAGTGGGCTATGGCTACACCTTC. Amino acid sequence: CASSLVRGVGYGYTF.

Notes on this clone: Sequence at one end of the junction differs from germline and may be a read error. The genes are TRBV7-2 and TRBJ2-4, with D tentatively TRBD2 (6 bases). There are 11 residues in the CDR3. Germline V lookup: CDR1 SGHTA, CDR2 FQGNSA. As DNA, the CDR3 is TGTGCCAGCAGCTTAGGGGCGGGAAGTTTCTTC. Translated: CASSLGAGSFF.

This chain links TRBV2 with TRBJ1-2; no clear D. Per the germline V gene, CDR1 is SNHLY and CDR2 is FYNNEI. V was trimmed by 8 bases and J by 4 bases, leaving 5 bases between them. The CDR3 runs 10 residues. The CDR3 nucleotides are TGTGCCAGCCTCCGCTATGGCTACACCTTC. Encoded protein: CASLRYGYTF. The entire variable domain, with the rest obtained from reference TRBV2 and TRBJ1-2, is as follows: EPEVTQTPSHQVTQMGQEVILRCVPISNHLYFYWYRQILGQKVEFLVSFYNNEISEKSEIFDDQFSVERPDGSNFTLKIRSTKLEDSAMYFCASLRYGYTFGSGTRLTVV.

The J gene is TRBJ2-4, the V gene TRBV2; D is possibly TRBD2 (5 bases). Trimming removed 4 bases at V and 8 bases at J, with 15 bases between. From germline, CDR1 is SNHLY and CDR2 FYNNEI. The CDR3 spans 14 residues. As DNA, the CDR3 is TGTGCCAGCAGTGCAAGGCCGATCGGGGACATTCAGTACTTC. Amino acids: CASSARPIGDIQYF.

The chain joins TRBV19 to TRBJ1-3, with a possible D match to TRBD1 (6 bases). The V end was cut by 6 bases, the J end by 1 base, with 16 bases between. CDR1 is LNHDA, CDR2 SQIVND, per germline (reference sequence). The CDR3 is 16 residues long. CDR3 amino acids: CASRPAGVRSGNTIYF. The CDR3, as DNA: TGTGCCAGTAGGCCAGCAGGGGTAAGGTCTGGAAACACCATATATTTT.

This chain links TRBV3-1 (or the pseudogene TRBV3-2) with TRBJ2-1, with TRBD2 as a possible D gene (7 bases). This CDR3 has 16 amino acids. Germline V gene lookup returns CDR1 LGHDT and CDR2 YNNKEL (reference sequence). V shed 4 bases and J shed 7 bases, with 20 bases lying between them. CDR3 nucleotide sequence: TGTGCCAGCAGCCCCGGTTCGGGGGGCGCTGGGAATGAGCAGTTCTTC. The encoded protein is CASSPGSGGAGNEQFF.

This chain uses TRBV7-2 with TRBJ2-3; TRBD2 matches at 9 bases. Per germline, CDR1 SGHTA and CDR2 FQGNSA. The ends lost 5 bases at V and 8 bases at J; junction bases unmatched: 11. The CDR3 length is 15 residues. The CDR3 DNA is TGTGCCAGCAGCCTGCTGGGTAGCGGGAGTGTTACGCAGTATTTT. Amino acids: CASSLLGSGSVTQYF.

This clone was detected only once. The chain is built from TRBV9 and TRBJ2-3, with TRBD2 matching 10 bases. This CDR3 contains 17 residues. The trim removed 4 bases at V and 3 bases at J, leaving 11 bases unmatched. The germline V gene has CDR1 SGDLS and CDR2 YYNGEE. The CDR3 region is CASSTDSGRIETDTQYF. The CDR3 DNA reads TGTGCCAGCAGCACCGATAGCGGGAGGATCGAAACAGATACGCAGTATTTT.

The chain joins TRBV2 to TRBJ1-5, with no clear D. Looked up from germline, CDR1 is SNHLY and CDR2 is FYNNEI. This CDR3 region has 14 residues. V was cut by 2 bases and J by 4 bases, with 9 bases left in between. The CDR3: CASSEMGRNQPQHF. The DNA for the CDR3 is TGTGCCAGCAGTGAAATGGGGAGAAATCAGCCCCAGCATTTT.

J is TRBJ2-7 and V is TRBV5-4, with a possible D match to TRBD1 (5 bases). V lost 0 bases and J 4 bases, leaving 8 bases between the germline ends. In germline, CDR1 is SGHNT, CDR2 YYREEE (reference sequence). This CDR3 has 13 residues. The CDR3 loop is CASSLEAGYEQYF. The CDR3 bases are TGTGCCAGCAGCTTGGAGGCAGGGTACGAGCAGTACTTC.

This clone was found a few times. The chain employs TRBV19 and TRBJ2-3; perhaps TRBD2 as D (5 bases). CDR1 is LNHDA and CDR2 is SQIVND in the germline V gene (reference sequence). Trimming pared 6 bases from V and 5 bases from J, leaving 12 bases between. The CDR3 length is 13 residues. CDR3 sequence (DNA): TGTGCCAGTAGCCGGGGTGAAGGAGATACGCAGTATTTT. As protein: CASSRGEGDTQYF.

The chain combines TRBV7-6 with TRBJ2-1; the match to TRBD1 covers 7 bases. The trim removed 1 base at V and 0 bases at J, leaving 6 bases unmatched. Looked up from germline, CDR1 is SGHVS and CDR2 is FNYEAQ. The CDR3 runs to 17 residues. In nucleotides, the CDR3 is TGTGCCAGCAGCTTAGAGGGGGCAGAGAGCTCCTACAATGAGCAGTTCTTC. It codes for CASSLEGAESSYNEQFF.

V and J are TRBV7-9 and TRBJ2-7, with 8 bases matching TRBD2. Per the germline V gene, CDR1 is SEHNR and CDR2 is FQNEAQ (reference sequence). Losses at the gene ends were 1 base for V and 4 bases for J; bases not matched to a gene: 12. The CDR3 loop spans 17 amino acids. CDR3 DNA sequence: TGTGCCAGCAGCTTAGGGCAGCAAGCGGGAGTTGCATACGAGCAGTACTTC. The encoded protein is CASSLGQQAGVAYEQYF.

The rearrangement joins TRBV7-8 to TRBJ1-1; D is perhaps TRBD1 (5 bases). The CDR3 has 16 amino acids. Trimming removed 2 bases at V and 2 bases at J, with 15 bases between. Per germline, CDR1 SGHVS and CDR2 FQNEAQ. CDR3 loop: CASSLRGVGANTEAFF. The CDR3 DNA reads as TGTGCCAGCAGCTTACGGGGGGTTGGGGCCAACACTGAAGCTTTCTTT.

The rearrangement joins TRBV3-1 (or the pseudogene TRBV3-2) to TRBJ2-1; 14 positions match TRBD2. V lost 4 bases, J lost 9 bases, and 5 bases stayed unmatched. The CDR3 is 15 amino acids. Germline values: CDR1 LGHDT, CDR2 YNNKEL (reference sequence). The CDR3: CASSLGLAGDPEQFF. The CDR3 DNA reads TGTGCCAGCAGCCTGGGACTAGCGGGAGACCCTGAGCAGTTCTTC.

The chain links TRBV30 to TRBJ1-1; perhaps TRBD1 as D (6 bases). Germline V CDR1 and CDR2: GTSNPN, SVGIG (reference sequence). V dropped 5 bases and J dropped 1 base, with 11 bases sitting between them. CDR3 length equals 13 residues. The CDR3 DNA follows: TGTGCCTGGGAGGGGGACCCGAACACTGAAGCTTTCTTT. Protein: CAWEGDPNTEAFF. Combining the CDR3 with reference TRBV30 and TRBJ1-1 gives the whole variable domain SQTIHQWPATLVQPVGSPLSLECTVEGTSNPNLYWYRQAAGRGLQLLFYSVGIGQISSEVPQNLSASRPQDRQFILSSKKLLLSDSGFYLCAWEGDPNTEAFFGQGTRLTVV.

The chain has TRBV7-3 and TRBJ1-1; 7 positions agree with TRBD1. J lost 3 bases, V lost 5 bases, and 6 bases had no gene match. Germline values: CDR1 SGHTA, CDR2 FQGTGA. The CDR3 has 14 residues. The CDR3 DNA is TGTGCCAGCAGCCGGGACAGCTCGTACACTGAAGCTTTCTTT. The encoded protein is CASSRDSSYTEAFF.

V is TRBV18 and J is TRBJ2-1; 11 nucleotides line up with TRBD2. Trimming took 4 bases from V and 5 from J; bases not matched to a gene: 7. The germline V gene has CDR1 KGHSH and CDR2 LQKENI. The CDR3 covers 16 residues. The CDR3 is CASSRLGTSGDNEQFF. The CDR3, as DNA: TGTGCCAGCTCACGGCTCGGGACTAGCGGAGACAATGAGCAGTTCTTC.